The TCR beta chain described here comes from a study of blood T cell repertoires in COVID-19. In the study overall: COVID-19 samples from acute and convalescent phases originated in the United States, Italy and Spain. Sample material is recorded as cDNA or gDNA derived from T cells, B-cell-depleted T cells, or PBMCs.

The V end lost 7 bases, the J end lost 4 bases, and 17 bases lay between the germline ends. The V gene's germline CDR1 is SNHLY and CDR2 FYNNEI. The CDR3 contains 15 residues. The authors' processing: Quantification of nucleated cells was approximated via reference gene primer amplification. The assay was immunoSEQ multiplex PCR, and TCRdb's table has in-frame clones only and misses some. The DNA was the basis for D and trimming; V, J and clone size are from that table. The sample carries about 110,000 clones, roughly 79% recorded once. V usage is TRBV2 and J usage is TRBJ1-5, with D possibly TRBD1 on 5 matching bases. The source is a woman over 75 with active or convalescent COVID-19. Sequences were obtained from peripheral blood. The CDR3 region is CASNRGQVSNQPQHF. In nucleotides, the CDR3 is TGTGCCAGCAATAGAGGACAAGTTTCGAATCAGCCCCAGCATTTT.